Given below is one T cell receptor (beta chain) in context. No cognate antigen has been identified for it. Base quality data are lacking; no much larger clone is found one base away. This sample was included in a study of shared clonotypes between healthy human individuals (dated by TCRdb to the early 2020s). For the wider study: The cohort comprised a couple of women and a few men aged 18 to 49 years. Leukapheresis yielded between about 0.94 and 10 billion PBMCs per donor. Blood TCR repertoires of five healthy adults were deeply sequenced to estimate repertoire size and the extent of clonotype sharing between individuals. For each donor, CD4 naive and CD4 memory were each run on three plates, CD8 naive on two plates, and CD8 memory on one plate. To increase sequencing depth and limit assay-specific biases, TCR repertoire library preparation and sequencing were carried out by different laboratories using diverse techniques.

Spanning cysteine to phenylalanine, the CDR3 consists of 17 amino acids. CDR3 DNA only is kept here, 51 bases in frame from base 1. At the junction V is shortened by 0 bases and J by 6 bases; bases outside the gene matches: 8. From a lookup of the germline V gene, CDR1 and CDR2 are ENHRY and SYGVKD. Using the deep immunoSEQ assay, TCR CDR3 regions were amplified from genomic DNA by multiplex PCR. Extracted genomic DNA from each cell subset was distributed evenly across all wells of several immunoSEQ 96-well plates, and each plate was treated as a replicate. For sorted subsets, each replicate PCR was loaded with around 200 ng genomic DNA, equivalent to approximately 33,000 T cell genomes. The purified libraries were quantified using a Qubit 3.0 fluorometer, sized with a Bioanalyzer 2100, and then quantified again using the KAPA Library Quantification kit. Each immunoSEQ 96-well plate was sequenced on its own single-read 150-cycle Illumina NextSeq 550 flow cell. On the study's bioinformatics: The immunoSEQ output contained only junctional sequences without quality scores, so filtering could not match that applied to full-length reads. Sequences were annotated with PyIR, a Python wrapper for IgBLAST v1.9, using IMGT germline references to assign V/J genes and CDR3. Any read was removed if the V/J assignment was weak (E-value above 1e-6), the CDR3 was missing, or the read contained stop codons, out-of-frame junctions, or ambiguous translated residues. A V3J clonotype was defined by an identical inferred V gene, J gene, and CDR3 amino acid sequence. To compute the percentage overlap between repertoires, the number of shared unique clonotypes was divided by the size of the smaller repertoire. Repertoire richness was assessed with RTK rarefaction, the Chao1 estimator, and Recon v2.1 estimates of unobserved clonotypes. OLGA was used to compute generation probabilities for all TCRbeta clonotypes that the gDNA method yielded from four donors. TCRdb took over this immuneACCESS table, retaining in-frame rearrangements with V and J assigned. Such tables are incomplete; in checked studies, under half of the missing clones stem from an unresolved V gene, and the remainder is unexplained. V and J calls and clone size are those listed in that table; D and trimming were worked out from the DNA. The sample table shows more than 2,000,000 clones, and 90% to 95% are seen once. Roughly 0.14% of the sample is in the top ten clones.

Points the paper makes about the study in general: Sampling was limited to blood, and TCR repertoires in tissue likely differ from TCR repertoires in blood. Sharing across several donors was observed for roughly 5% of naive CD4, about 4% of naive CD8, over 2% of memory CD4, and around 0.42% of memory CD8 clonotypes. Based on pairwise subsampling, the degree of clonotype sharing among donors was expected to be affected by sequencing depth. Compared with non-shared clonotypes, clonotypes shared by all four sorted-subset donors had higher generation probabilities. Incomplete sequencing was indicated by rarefaction of sorted-subset datasets, despite the large sequencing depth. Because the study included only a small number of donors, the genetic and exposure-history diversity represented was limited. Naive subsets generally had larger estimated clonotype richness than memory subsets did.

Donors were healthy HIV-negative adults with no recently reported acute infections or vaccinations. Only Caucasian adults living in Nashville, Tennessee, USA were represented among the donors. CD4+ T cells were enriched by magnetic negative selection; naive cells were then positively selected on CD45RA, and the negative fraction formed the memory subset. After blood collection by leukapheresis, PBMCs were isolated using Ficoll-Histopaque density gradient centrifugation and then cryopreserved in the vapor phase of liquid nitrogen. Analytical flow cytometry was used to check the purity and quantity of every magnetically sorted T cell population. Each sorted fraction had its genomic DNA isolated and then quantified by UV absorbance on a Nanodrop 2000c.

This clonotype originated in a man aged 18 to 29 in good health. The V gene is TRBV10-3 and the J gene is TRBJ2-1; 10 middle bases align to TRBD2. Sequenced sample: naive CD4+ T cells sorted from blood. The cell subset or site label on this specimen signifies: CD45RA+ positively selected. The CDR3 region: CAISESVSGRSGNEQFF. The nucleotide sequence is given as TGTGCCATCAGTGAGTCAGTTAGCGGGAGGTCCGGCAATGAGCAGTTCTTC.